The 8 T cell receptor beta chains in this list originate from one sample, sequenced in a study of a mutant IDH1 vaccine in newly diagnosed glioma. Sequenced by immunoSEQ multiplex PCR; TCRdb stores in-frame clones only, minus some. The table has about 25,000 clones, about 78% seen once. Noted time point: week 11, during vaccination. Doses comprised 300 ug of mutant IDH1 20-mer peptide each, plus topical imiquimod. No antigen is known for these receptors. The sample in question was PBMCs, obtained from a glioma patient whose treatment included an IDH1 peptide vaccine. These receptors all come from a woman under 30 with glioma.

The chain is built from TRBV10-3 and TRBJ2-1, with TRBD2 matching over 8 bases. Trimming cost V 6 bases and J 7 bases; bases outside gene matches: 14. CDR1 is ENHRY and CDR2 is SYGVKD in the germline V gene. This CDR3 has 16 residues. CDR3 nucleotides: TGTGCCATCAGCCCTCAGCGGGAGATTTTTATGAATGAGCAGTTCTTC. Its protein is CAISPQREIFMNEQFF.

V and J are TRBV4-3 and TRBJ2-3; tentatively, D is TRBD2 (6 bases). The CDR3 is 18 amino acids. The V end lost 0 bases, the J end lost 2 bases, and 18 bases lay between the germline ends. From germline, CDR1 is LGHNA and CDR2 YSLEER. The CDR3 DNA reads as TGCGCCAGCAGCCAAGATAGTGATAAGGCTAGCGCCACAGATACGCAGTATTTT. This gives the protein CASSQDSDKASATDTQYF.

The chain employs TRBV9 and TRBJ1-3; D is uncertain. V lost 3 bases and J 3 bases, leaving 1 base between the germline ends. The CDR3 is 11 residues long. Germline-derived CDR1 and CDR2 are SGDLS and YYNGEE. CDR3 sequence reads: CASSGGNTIYF. The CDR3 DNA sequence: TGTGCCAGCAGCGGTGGAAACACCATATATTTT.

This chain joins TRBV15 and TRBJ2-1; 12 nucleotides agree with TRBD2. CDR3 size: 16 residues. J gave up 2 bases and V 1 base, and 0 bases lay outside the gene matches. The germline CDR1 and CDR2 sequences are LNHNV and YYDKDF (reference sequence). This CDR3 is CATSRGTSGTYNEQFF. The CDR3 DNA is TGTGCCACCAGCAGAGGGACTAGCGGGACCTACAATGAGCAGTTCTTC.

This clone appeared once. The genes are TRBV6-5 and TRBJ1-2, with D perhaps matching TRBD1 (6 bases). The CDR3 consists of 14 residues. The germline V gene has CDR1 MNHEY and CDR2 SVGAGI. Trimming took off 5 bases at V and 3 bases at J, with 13 bases between the two ends. CDR3 DNA: TGTGCCAGCAGTATAGACAGGCTACACTATGGCTACACCTTC. Translating it yields CASSIDRLHYGYTF.

The chain couples TRBV6-5 to TRBJ1-1, with 8 bases lining up with TRBD1. V shed 6 bases and J 4 bases; nucleotides not matched to a gene: 7. The CDR3 covers 14 residues. The V gene's germline CDR1 is MNHEY and CDR2 SVGAGI. The DNA of the CDR3 is TGTGCCAGCAGCACAAGGGGGACAGGCACTGAAGCTTTCTTT. Translating it yields CASSTRGTGTEAFF.

The V call is TRBV5-6, the J call TRBJ1-1, with D uncertain. Trimming stripped 1 base from V and 1 base from J, with 17 bases between. The CDR3 runs to 17 residues. Germline V lookup: CDR1 SGHDT, CDR2 YYEEEE. DNA of the CDR3: TGTGCCAGCAGCTTGCTTCAGTTTCTCAAGGCGAACACTGAAGCTTTCTTT. This encodes CASSLLQFLKANTEAFF.

J is TRBJ2-2 and V is TRBV12-5, with 11 positions matching TRBD1. J was trimmed by 5 bases and V by 4 bases; bases with no gene match: 3. Germline CDR1 reads LGHNT; CDR2 reads FRNRAP. There are 15 residues in the CDR3. CDR3 in DNA: TGTGCTAGTGGTTCGGGGACAGGGGGAACCGGGGAGCTGTTTTTT. The encoded protein is CASGSGTGGTGELFF.